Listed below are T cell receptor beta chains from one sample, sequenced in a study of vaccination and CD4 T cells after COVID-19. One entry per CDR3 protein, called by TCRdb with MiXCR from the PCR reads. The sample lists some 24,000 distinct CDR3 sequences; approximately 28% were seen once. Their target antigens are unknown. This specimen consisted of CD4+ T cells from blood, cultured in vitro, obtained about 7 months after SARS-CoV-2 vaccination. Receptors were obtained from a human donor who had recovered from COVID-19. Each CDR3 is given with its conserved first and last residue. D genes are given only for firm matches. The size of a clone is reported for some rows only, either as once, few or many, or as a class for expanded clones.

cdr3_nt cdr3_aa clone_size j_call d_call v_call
TGCAGTGCTAGAGGAGCGGGAGACCTCTACAATGAGCAGTTCTTC CSARGAGDLYNEQFF few TRBJ2-1 TRBD2 TRBV20-1
TGTGCCAGCAGTTTCCAGGAGAAGTTGAATACGCAGTATTTT CASSFQEKLNTQYF . TRBJ2-3 . TRBV28
TGCAGTGCTAGTCGGGCCCAATCCGCCGGTGAGCAGTTCTTC CSASRAQSAGEQFF few TRBJ2-1 . TRBV20-1
TGCGCCAGCAGCCTAAGGGGACTAGCGGGTAACAATGAGCAGTTCTTC CASSLRGLAGNNEQFF . TRBJ2-1 TRBD2 TRBV4-3
TGTGCCAGCCCCCTTGGCCATGAGCAGTTCTTC CASPLGHEQFF once TRBJ2-1 . TRBV28
TGTGCCAGCTCACGGCGGGGCGCTAGCGGTGCCCAAGAGACCCAGTACTTC CASSRRGASGAQETQYF few TRBJ2-5 TRBD2 TRBV18
TGCAGTGCTAGTCGTAGCGGGACGCCCAATGAGCAGTTCTTC CSASRSGTPNEQFF few TRBJ2-1 TRBD2 TRBV20-1
TGCAGTGCTAGAGTTTACCGGACTAGCGGGAGGGCCGCGGATACGCAGTATTTT CSARVYRTSGRAADTQYF few TRBJ2-3 TRBD2 TRBV20-1
TGTGCCAGCAGCACAGGGGGCGGCTATGGCTACACCTTC CASSTGGGYGYTF few TRBJ1-2 TRBD1 TRBV25-1
TGTGCCAGCAGTCCCCGCACTAGCGGATGGGAGACCCAGTACTTC CASSPRTSGWETQYF . TRBJ2-5 TRBD2 TRBV5-8
TGCGCCAGCAGTCCCGTTCAGGGGAGCAGTGGCTACACCTTC CASSPVQGSSGYTF . TRBJ1-2 . TRBV5-1
TGTGCCAGCAGTAGCTCGCTCGGGACACTCACTGAAGCTTTCTTT CASSSSLGTLTEAFF . TRBJ1-1 . TRBV25-1
TGCAGTGCTAGCGCCCAAGAGACCCAGTACTTC CSASAQETQYF few TRBJ2-5 . TRBV20-1
TGTGCCAGCAGGGGGGAGGGCCTCTACGAGCAGTACTTC CASRGEGLYEQYF few TRBJ2-7 TRBD2 TRBV4-2
TGTGCCACCAGTGATTTCACAGCGAGCGCTGAGCAGTTCTTC CATSDFTASAEQFF once TRBJ2-1 . TRBV24-1
TGTGCCACCAGCAGAGGGGGGGATGAGCAGTTCTTC CATSRGGDEQFF . TRBJ2-1 . TRBV15
TGCAGTGCTAGGGTTCGTTTAAGGAGGTGGAGAGGAGAGACCCAGTACTTC CSARVRLRRWRGETQYF . TRBJ2-5 . TRBV20-1
TGTGCCAGCAGAACAGGGAACACTGAAGCTTTCTTT CASRTGNTEAFF . TRBJ1-1 . TRBV6-2/TRBV6-3
TGTGCCACCAGCAGAGCATCATTGGGCCGAGGGCAGTACTTC CATSRASLGRGQYF few TRBJ2-7 . TRBV15
TGTGCCAGCAGTTTATATGACGACACCGGGGAGCTGTTTTTT CASSLYDDTGELFF . TRBJ2-2 . TRBV27
TGTGCCAGCAGTTTAGGCGGGCGGACAGATACGCAGTATTTT CASSLGGRTDTQYF few TRBJ2-3 . TRBV6-5
TGTGCCAGCTCACAATTGGTCGGGGATGAGCAGTTCTTC CASSQLVGDEQFF . TRBJ2-1 . TRBV18
TGTGCCACCAGTGATTCGAGGGTTCCGAGACAGGGATCCAGGGGCGAGCAGTACTTC CATSDSRVPRQGSRGEQYF few TRBJ2-7 TRBD1 TRBV24-1
TGTGCCAGCAGCTTCGGGACGACAGGGGCTCCCCAGCATTTT CASSFGTTGAPQHF . TRBJ1-5 TRBD1 TRBV7-2
TGCAGTGCTAGTTTGTGGCAGCTCAATGAGCAGTTCTTC CSASLWQLNEQFF . TRBJ2-1 . TRBV20-1
TGTGCCAGCAGTTCTAAATTTTCGGGACTAGCGGGAGCCGAGCAGTTCTTC CASSSKFSGLAGAEQFF . TRBJ2-1 TRBD2 TRBV27